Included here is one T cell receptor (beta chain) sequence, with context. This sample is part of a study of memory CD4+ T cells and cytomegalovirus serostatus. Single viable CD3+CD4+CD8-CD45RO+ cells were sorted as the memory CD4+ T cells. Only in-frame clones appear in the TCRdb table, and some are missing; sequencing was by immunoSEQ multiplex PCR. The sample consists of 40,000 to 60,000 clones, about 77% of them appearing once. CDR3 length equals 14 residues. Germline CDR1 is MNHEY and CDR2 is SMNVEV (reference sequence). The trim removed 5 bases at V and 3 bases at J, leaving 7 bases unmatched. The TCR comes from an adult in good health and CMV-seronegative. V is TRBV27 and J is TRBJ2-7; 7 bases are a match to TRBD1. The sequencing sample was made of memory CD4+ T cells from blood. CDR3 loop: CASSPYTGDYEQYF. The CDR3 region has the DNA TGTGCCAGCAGTCCGTACACAGGGGACTACGAGCAGTACTTC.